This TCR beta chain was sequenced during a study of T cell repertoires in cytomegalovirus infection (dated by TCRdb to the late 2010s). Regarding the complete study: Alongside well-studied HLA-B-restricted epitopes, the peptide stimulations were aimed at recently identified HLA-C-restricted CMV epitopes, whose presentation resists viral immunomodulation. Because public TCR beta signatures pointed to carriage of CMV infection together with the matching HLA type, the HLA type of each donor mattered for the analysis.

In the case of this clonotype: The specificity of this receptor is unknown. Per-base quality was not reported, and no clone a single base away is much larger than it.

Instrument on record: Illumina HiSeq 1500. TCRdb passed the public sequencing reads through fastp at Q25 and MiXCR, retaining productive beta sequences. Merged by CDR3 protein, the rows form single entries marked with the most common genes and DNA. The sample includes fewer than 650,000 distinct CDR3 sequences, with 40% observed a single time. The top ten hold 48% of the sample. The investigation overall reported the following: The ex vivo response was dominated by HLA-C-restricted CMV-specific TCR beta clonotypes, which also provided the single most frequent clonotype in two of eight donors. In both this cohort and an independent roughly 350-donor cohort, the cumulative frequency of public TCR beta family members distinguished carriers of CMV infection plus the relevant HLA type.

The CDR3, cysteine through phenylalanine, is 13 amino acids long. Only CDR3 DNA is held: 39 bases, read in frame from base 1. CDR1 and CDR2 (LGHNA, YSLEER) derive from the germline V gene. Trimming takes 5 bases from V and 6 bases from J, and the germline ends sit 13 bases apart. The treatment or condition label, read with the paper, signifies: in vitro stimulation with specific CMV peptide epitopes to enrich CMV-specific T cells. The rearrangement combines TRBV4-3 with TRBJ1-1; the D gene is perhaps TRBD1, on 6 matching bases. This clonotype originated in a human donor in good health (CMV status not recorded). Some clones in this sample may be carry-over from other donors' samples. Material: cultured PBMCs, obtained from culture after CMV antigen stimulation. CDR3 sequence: CASSTRTVSEAFF. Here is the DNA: TGCGCCAGCAGCACCCGGACAGTATCTGAAGCTTTCTTT.